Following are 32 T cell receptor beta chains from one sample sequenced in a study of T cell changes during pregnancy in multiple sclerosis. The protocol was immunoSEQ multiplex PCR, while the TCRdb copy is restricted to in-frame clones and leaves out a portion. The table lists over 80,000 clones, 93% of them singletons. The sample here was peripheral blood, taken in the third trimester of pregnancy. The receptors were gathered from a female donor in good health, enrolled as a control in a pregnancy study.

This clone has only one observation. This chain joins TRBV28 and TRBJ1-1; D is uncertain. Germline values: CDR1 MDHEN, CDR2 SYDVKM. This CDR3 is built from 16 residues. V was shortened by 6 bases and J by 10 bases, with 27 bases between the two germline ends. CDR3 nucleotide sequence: TGTGCCAGCAGGGTGGCTCTTAGACACCGCCTAAATGGAGCTTTCTTT. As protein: CASRVALRHRLNGAFF.

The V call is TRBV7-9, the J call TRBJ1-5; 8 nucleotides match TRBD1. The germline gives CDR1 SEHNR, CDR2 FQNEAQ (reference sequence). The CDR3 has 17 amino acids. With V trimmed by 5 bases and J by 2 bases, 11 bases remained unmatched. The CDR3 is CASSDSTGVLGNQPQHF. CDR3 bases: TGTGCCAGCAGCGATTCGACAGGGGTATTAGGCAATCAGCCCCAGCATTTT. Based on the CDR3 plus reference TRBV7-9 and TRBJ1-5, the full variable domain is DTGVSQNPRHKITKRGQNVTFRCDPISEHNRLYWYRQTLGQGPEFLTYFQNEAQLEKSRLLSDRFSAERPKGSFSTLEIQRTEQGDSAMYLCASSDSTGVLGNQPQHFGDGTRLSIL.

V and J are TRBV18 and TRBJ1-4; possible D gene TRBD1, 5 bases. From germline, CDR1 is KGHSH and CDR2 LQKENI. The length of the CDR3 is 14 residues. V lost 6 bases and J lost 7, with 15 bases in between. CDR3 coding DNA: TGTGCCAGCTCCCTGCGACGGGGGGGTGAAAAACTGTTTTTT. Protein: CASSLRRGGEKLFF.

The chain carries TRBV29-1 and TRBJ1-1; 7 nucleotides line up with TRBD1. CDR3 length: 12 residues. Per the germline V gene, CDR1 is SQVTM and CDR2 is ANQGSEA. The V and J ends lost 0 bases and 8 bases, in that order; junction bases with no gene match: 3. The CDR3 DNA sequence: TGCAGCGTTGAAGAAAGGGACAGAGAAGCTTTCTTT. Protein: CSVEERDREAFF.

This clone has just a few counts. The CDR3 is CASSDFRDRGLYEQYF. In nucleotides, the CDR3 is TGCGCCAGCAGTGATTTCCGGGACAGGGGGCTCTACGAGCAGTACTTC. The chain couples TRBV10-1 to TRBJ2-7, with TRBD1 matching over 12 bases. The CDR3 has 16 amino acids. Per the germline V gene, CDR1 is WNHNN and CDR2 is SYGVQD (reference sequence). The V gene end was trimmed by 3 bases and the J gene end by 3 bases; junction bases not matched to a gene: 6.

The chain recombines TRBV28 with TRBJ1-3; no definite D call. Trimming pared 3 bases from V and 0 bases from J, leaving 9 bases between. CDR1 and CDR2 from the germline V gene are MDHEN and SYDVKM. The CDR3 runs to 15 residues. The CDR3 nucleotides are TGTGCCAGCAGTTTGCGACAACTCTCTGGAAACACCATATATTTT. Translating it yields CASSLRQLSGNTIYF.

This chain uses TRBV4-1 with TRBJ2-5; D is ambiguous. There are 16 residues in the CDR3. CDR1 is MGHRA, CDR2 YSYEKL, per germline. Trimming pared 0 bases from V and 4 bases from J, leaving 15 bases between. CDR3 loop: CASSQDGSRGLETQYF. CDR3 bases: TGCGCCAGCAGCCAAGATGGCTCTAGAGGCTTAGAGACCCAGTACTTC.

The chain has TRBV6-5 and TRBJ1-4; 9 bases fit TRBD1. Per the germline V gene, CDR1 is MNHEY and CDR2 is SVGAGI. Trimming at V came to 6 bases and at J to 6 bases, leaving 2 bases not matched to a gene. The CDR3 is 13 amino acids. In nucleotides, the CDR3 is TGTGCCAGCAGGGGACAGGGTTATGAAAAACTGTTTTTT. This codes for CASRGQGYEKLFF.

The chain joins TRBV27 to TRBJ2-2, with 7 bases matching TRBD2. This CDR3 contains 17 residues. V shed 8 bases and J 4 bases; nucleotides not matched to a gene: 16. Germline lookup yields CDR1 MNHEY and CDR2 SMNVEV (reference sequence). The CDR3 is CASSWGLAVSSTGELFF. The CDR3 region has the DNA TGTGCCAGCTCTTGGGGCCTAGCGGTCTCTTCCACCGGGGAGCTGTTTTTT.

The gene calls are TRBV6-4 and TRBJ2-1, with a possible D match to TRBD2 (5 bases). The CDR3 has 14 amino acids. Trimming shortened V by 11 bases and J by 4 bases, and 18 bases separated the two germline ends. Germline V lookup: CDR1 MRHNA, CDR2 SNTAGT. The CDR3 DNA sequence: TGTGCCCGTAGGGATAGCGAGAGTTACAATGAGCAGTTCTTC. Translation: CARRDSESYNEQFF.

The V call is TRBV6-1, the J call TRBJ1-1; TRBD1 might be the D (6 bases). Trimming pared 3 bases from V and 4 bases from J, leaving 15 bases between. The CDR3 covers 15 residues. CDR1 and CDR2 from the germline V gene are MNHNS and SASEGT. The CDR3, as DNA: TGTGCCAGCAGTGAGGTACAGGGAGTAGGCACTGAAGCTTTCTTT. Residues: CASSEVQGVGTEAFF.

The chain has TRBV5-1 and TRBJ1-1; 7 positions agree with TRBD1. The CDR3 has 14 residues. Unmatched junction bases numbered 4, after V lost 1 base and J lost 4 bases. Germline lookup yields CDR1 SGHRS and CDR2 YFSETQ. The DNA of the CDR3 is TGCGCCAGCAGCTTGTCAGGGGGGACCACTGAAGCTTTCTTT. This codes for CASSLSGGTTEAFF.

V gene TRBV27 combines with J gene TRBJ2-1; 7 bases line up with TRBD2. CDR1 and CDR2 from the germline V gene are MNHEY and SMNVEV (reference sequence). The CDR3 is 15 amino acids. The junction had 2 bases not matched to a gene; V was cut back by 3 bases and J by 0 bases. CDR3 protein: CASSFWGGSYNEQFF. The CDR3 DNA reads TGTGCCAGCAGTTTTTGGGGGGGCTCCTACAATGAGCAGTTCTTC.

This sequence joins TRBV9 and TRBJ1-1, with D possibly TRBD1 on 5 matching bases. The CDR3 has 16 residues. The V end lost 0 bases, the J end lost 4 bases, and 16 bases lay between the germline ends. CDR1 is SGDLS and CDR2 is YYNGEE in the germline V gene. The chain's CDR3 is CASSVGLGQGGTEAFF. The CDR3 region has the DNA TGTGCCAGCAGCGTAGGCCTCGGGCAGGGCGGCACTGAAGCTTTCTTT. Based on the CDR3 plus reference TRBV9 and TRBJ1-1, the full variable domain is DSGVTQTPKHLITATGQRVTLRCSPRSGDLSVYWYQQSLDQGLQFLIQYYNGEERAKGNILERFSAQQFPDLHSELNLSSLELGDSALYFCASSVGLGQGGTEAFFGQGTRLTVV.

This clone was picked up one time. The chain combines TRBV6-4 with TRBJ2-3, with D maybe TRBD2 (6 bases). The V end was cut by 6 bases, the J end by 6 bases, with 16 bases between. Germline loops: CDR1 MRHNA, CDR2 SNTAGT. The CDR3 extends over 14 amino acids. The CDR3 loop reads CASSARRGADTQYF. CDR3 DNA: TGTGCCAGCAGCGCACGGCGCGGGGCGGATACGCAGTATTTT.

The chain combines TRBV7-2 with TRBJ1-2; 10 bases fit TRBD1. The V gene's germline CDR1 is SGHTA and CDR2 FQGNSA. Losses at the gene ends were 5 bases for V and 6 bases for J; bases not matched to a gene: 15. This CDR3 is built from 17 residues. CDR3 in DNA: TGTGCCAGCAGCCCACCAATCCCGACAGGGGGCGCGGATGGCTACACCTTC. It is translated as CASSPPIPTGGADGYTF. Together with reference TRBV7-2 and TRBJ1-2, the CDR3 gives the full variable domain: GAGVSQSPSNKVTEKGKDVELRCDPISGHTALYWYRQSLGQGLEFLIYFQGNSAPDKSGLPSDRFSAERTGGSVSTLTIQRTQQEDSAVYLCASSPPIPTGGADGYTFGSGTRLTVV.

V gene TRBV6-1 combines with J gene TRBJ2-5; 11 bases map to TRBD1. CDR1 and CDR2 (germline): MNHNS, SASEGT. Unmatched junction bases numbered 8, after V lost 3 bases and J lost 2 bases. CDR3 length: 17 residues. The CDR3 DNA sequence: TGTGCCAGCAGTGAGGGGGACAGGGGGGTTCCTCAAGAGACCCAGTACTTC. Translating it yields CASSEGDRGVPQETQYF.

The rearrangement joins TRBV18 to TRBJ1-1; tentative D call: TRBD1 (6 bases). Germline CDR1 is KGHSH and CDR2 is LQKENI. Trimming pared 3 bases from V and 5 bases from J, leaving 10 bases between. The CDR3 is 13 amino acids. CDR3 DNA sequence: TGTGCCAGCTCACCTGATCAGGGGACTGAAGCTTTCTTT. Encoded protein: CASSPDQGTEAFF.

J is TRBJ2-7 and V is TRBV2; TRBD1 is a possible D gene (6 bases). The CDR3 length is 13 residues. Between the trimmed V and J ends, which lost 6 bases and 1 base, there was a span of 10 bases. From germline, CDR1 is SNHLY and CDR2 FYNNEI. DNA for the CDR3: TGTGCCAGCAGCTACAGGGCTTCCTACGAGCAGTACTTC. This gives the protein CASSYRASYEQYF.

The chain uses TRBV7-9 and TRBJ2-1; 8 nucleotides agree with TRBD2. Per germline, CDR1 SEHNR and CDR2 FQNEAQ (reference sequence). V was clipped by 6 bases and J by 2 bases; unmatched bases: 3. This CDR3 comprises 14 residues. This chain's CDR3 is CASSLAGTYNEQFF. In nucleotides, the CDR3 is TGTGCCAGCAGTCTAGCGGGCACCTACAATGAGCAGTTCTTC.

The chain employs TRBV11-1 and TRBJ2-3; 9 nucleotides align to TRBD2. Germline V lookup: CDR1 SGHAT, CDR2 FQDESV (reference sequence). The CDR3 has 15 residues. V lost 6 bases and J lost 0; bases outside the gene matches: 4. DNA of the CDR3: TGTGCCAGCAGTTTGACTAGCGGTAGCACAGATACGCAGTATTTT. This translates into CASSLTSGSTDTQYF.

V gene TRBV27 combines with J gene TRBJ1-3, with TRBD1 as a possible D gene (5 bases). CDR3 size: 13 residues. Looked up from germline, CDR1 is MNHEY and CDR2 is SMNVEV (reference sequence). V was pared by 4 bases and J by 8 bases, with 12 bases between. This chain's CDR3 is CASSSLRGDTIYF. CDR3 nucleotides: TGTGCCAGCAGTTCCCTAAGGGGTGACACCATATATTTT.

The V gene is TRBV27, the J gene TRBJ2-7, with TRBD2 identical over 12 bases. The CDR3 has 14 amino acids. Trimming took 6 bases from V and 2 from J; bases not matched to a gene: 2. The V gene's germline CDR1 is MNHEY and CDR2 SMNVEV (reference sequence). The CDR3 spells CASSLAGGTYEQYF. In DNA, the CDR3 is TGTGCCAGCAGCCTAGCGGGAGGGACCTACGAGCAGTACTTC.

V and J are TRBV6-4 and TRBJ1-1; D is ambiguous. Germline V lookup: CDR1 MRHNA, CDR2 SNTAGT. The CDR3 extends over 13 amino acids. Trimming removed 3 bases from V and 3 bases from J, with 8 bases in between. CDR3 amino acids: CASSESYDTEAFF. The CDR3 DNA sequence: TGTGCCAGCAGTGAATCGTATGACACTGAAGCTTTCTTT.

The CDR3 nucleotides read TGTGCCAGCAGCCCGCCGGGGGGGACTAGCGGGAGTTCCTACGAGCAGTACTTC. Encoded protein: CASSPPGGTSGSSYEQYF. This rearrangement joins TRBV7-9 to TRBJ2-7; 14 bases align to TRBD2. Germline assignment: CDR1 SEHNR and CDR2 FQNEAQ (reference sequence). V was clipped by 5 bases and J by 1 base; unmatched bases: 10. This CDR3 contains 18 residues. The whole variable domain, remainder taken from reference TRBV7-9 and TRBJ2-7, is DTGVSQNPRHKITKRGQNVTFRCDPISEHNRLYWYRQTLGQGPEFLTYFQNEAQLEKSRLLSDRFSAERPKGSFSTLEIQRTEQGDSAMYLCASSPPGGTSGSSYEQYFGPGTRLTVT.

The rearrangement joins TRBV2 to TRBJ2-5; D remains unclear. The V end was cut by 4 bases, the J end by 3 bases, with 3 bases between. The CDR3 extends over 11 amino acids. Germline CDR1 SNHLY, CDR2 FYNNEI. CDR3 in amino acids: CASSGEETQYF. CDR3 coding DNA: TGTGCCAGCAGTGGCGAAGAGACCCAGTACTTC.

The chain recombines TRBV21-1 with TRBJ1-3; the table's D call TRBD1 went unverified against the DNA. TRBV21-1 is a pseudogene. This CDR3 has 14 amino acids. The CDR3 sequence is CASNSTGVENTIYF. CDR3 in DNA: TGTGCCAGCAATTCGACAGGGGTAGAAAACACCATATATTTT.

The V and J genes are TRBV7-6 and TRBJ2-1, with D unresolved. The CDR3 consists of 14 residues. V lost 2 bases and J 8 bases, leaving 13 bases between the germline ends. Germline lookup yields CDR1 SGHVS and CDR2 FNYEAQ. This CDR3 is CASSLRSSPDEQFF. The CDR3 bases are TGTGCCAGCAGCTTACGGTCTAGTCCCGATGAGCAGTTCTTC.

This CDR3 is CASSWGGNTGELFF. The CDR3 DNA follows: TGTGCCAGCAGCTGGGGAGGGAACACCGGGGAGCTGTTTTTT. The chain uses TRBV6-1 and TRBJ2-2; D is perhaps TRBD2 (6 bases). Germline CDR1 is MNHNS and CDR2 is SASEGT. The V and J ends lost 6 bases and 1 base respectively, with 9 bases between them. This CDR3 spans 14 amino acids.

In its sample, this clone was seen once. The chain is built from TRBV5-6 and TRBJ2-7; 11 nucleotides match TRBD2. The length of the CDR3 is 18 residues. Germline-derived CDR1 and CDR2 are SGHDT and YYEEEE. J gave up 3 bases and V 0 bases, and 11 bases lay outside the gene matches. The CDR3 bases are TGTGCCAGCAGCTTGGCCCCACTAGCGGGAGTGCCTAACTACGAGCAGTACTTC. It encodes CASSLAPLAGVPNYEQYF.

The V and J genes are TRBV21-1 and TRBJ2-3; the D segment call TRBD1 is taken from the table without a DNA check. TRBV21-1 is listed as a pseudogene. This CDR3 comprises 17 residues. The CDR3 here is CASSSLETGAGTDTQYF. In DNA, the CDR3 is TGTGCCAGCAGCAGCCTGGAAACAGGGGCGGGCACAGATACGCAGTATTTT.

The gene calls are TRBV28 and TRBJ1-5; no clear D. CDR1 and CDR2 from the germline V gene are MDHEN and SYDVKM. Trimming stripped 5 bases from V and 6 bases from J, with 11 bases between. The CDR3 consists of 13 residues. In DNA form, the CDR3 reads TGTGCCAGCAGTGCGGGGTTTGGTCAGCCCCAGCATTTT. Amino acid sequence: CASSAGFGQPQHF.